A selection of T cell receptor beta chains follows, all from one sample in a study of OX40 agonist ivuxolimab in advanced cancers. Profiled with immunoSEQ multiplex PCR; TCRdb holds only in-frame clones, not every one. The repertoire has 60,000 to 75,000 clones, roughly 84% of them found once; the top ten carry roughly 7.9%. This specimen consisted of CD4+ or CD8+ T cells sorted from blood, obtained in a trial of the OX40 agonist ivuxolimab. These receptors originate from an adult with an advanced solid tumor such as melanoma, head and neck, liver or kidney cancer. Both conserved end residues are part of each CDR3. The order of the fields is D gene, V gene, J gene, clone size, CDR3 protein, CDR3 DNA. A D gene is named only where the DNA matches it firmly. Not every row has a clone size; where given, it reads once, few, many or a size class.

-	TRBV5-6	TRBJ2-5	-	CASSFWAGGEQETQYF	TGTGCCAGCAGCTTCTGGGCAGGAGGGGAACAAGAGACCCAGTACTTC
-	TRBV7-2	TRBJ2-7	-	CASSRPGQTYEQYF	TGTGCCAGCAGCCGGCCAGGGCAAACCTACGAGCAGTACTTC
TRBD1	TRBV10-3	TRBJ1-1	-	CAISETGVNTEAFF	TGTGCCATCAGTGAGACAGGGGTGAACACTGAAGCTTTCTTT
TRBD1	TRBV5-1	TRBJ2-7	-	CASRTDRGPSYEQYF	TGCGCCAGCAGAACAGACAGGGGCCCCTCCTACGAGCAGTACTTC
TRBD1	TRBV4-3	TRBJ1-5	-	CASSQGTASNQPQHF	TGCGCCAGCAGCCAGGGGACAGCAAGCAATCAGCCCCAGCATTTT
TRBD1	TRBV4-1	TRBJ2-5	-	CASSFRDSQETQYF	TGCGCCAGCAGCTTCCGGGACAGCCAAGAGACCCAGTACTTC
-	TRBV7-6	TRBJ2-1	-	CASSLANPSGTGAYNEQFF	TGTGCCAGCAGCTTAGCTAACCCCAGCGGGACGGGGGCTTACAATGAGCAGTTCTTC
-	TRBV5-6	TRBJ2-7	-	CASSLWRDGITYEQYF	TGTGCCAGCAGCTTGTGGCGGGACGGAATAACCTACGAGCAGTACTTC
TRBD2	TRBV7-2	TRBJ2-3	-	CASSFSGRGDTQYF	TGTGCCAGCAGCTTTAGCGGGAGGGGAGATACGCAGTATTTT
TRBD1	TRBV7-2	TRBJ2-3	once	CASSLTGVADTQYF	TGTGCCAGCAGCTTAACAGGGGTGGCAGATACGCAGTATTTT
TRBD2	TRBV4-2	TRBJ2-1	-	CASSPMTSGFYNEQFF	TGTGCCAGCAGCCCCATGACTAGCGGATTTTACAATGAGCAGTTCTTC
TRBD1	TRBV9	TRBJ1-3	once	CASSYGTAVSGNTIYF	TGTGCCAGCAGCTACGGGACAGCGGTCTCTGGAAACACCATATATTTT